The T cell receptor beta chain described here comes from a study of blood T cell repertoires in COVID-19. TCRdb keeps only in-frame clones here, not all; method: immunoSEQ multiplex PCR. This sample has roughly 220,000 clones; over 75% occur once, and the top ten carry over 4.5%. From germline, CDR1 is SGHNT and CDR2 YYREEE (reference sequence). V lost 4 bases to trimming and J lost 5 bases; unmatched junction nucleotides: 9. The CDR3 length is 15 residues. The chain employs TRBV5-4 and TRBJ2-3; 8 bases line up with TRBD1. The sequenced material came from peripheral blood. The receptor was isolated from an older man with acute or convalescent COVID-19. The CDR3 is CASSLGQGLVDTQYF. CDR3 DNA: TGTGCCAGCAGCCTAGGACAGGGTTTGGTAGATACGCAGTATTTT. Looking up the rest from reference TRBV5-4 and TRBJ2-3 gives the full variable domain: ETGVTQSPTHLIKTRGQQVTLRCSSQSGHNTVSWYQQALGQGPQFIFQYYREEENGRGNFPPRFSGLQFPNYSSELNVNALELDDSALYLCASSLGQGLVDTQYFGPGTRLTVL.